The 11 T cell receptor beta chains reported below all come from one sample, sequenced in a study of T-cell reconstitution after alpha-beta-depleted transplantation in children. Preparation of the TCRbeta library involved a method that used unique molecular identifiers. TCRdb used MiXCR to reprocess the PCR reads, holding one entry per CDR3 protein. The table records around 400,000 distinct CDR3 sequences, roughly 21% of them present only once. The specimen was PBMCs from the stem cell graft donor, collected from the stem cell graft. These receptors originate from a human donor who donated a stem cell graft to a child with acute myeloid leukemia.

This clonotype has just a few counts. This rearrangement joins TRBV4-2 to TRBJ2-1; D possibly corresponds to TRBD2 (6 bases). This CDR3 has 15 residues. Germline lookup yields CDR1 LGHNA and CDR2 YNFKEQ. Trimming removed 0 bases from V and 3 bases from J, with 9 bases in between. CDR3 region: CASSQEERVYNEQFF. In DNA, the CDR3 is TGTGCCAGCAGCCAAGAAGAGCGGGTCTACAATGAGCAGTTCTTC.

J is TRBJ2-7 and V is TRBV5-1, with TRBD1 as a possible D gene (6 bases). Germline V gene data show CDR1 as SGHRS and CDR2 as YFSETQ. V lost 0 bases and J lost 1, with 11 bases in between. The CDR3 is 15 amino acids. CDR3 sequence: CASSLGGGESYEQYF. The CDR3 DNA follows: TGCGCCAGCAGCTTGGGAGGGGGTGAGTCCTACGAGCAGTACTTC. Using reference TRBV5-1 and TRBJ2-7 for the parts outside the CDR3, the full variable domain is KAGVTQTPRYLIKTRGQQVTLSCSPISGHRSVSWYQQTPGQGLQFLFEYFSETQRNKGNFPGRFSGRQFSNSRSEMNVSTLELGDSALYLCASSLGGGESYEQYFGPGTRLTVT.

Points on this clonotype: An end of the junction differs from the germline gene, which may be a read error. The rearrangement uses TRBV20-1 and TRBJ2-1; 16 bases are shared with TRBD2. Germline V gives CDR1 DFQATT, CDR2 SNEGSKA (reference sequence). CDR3 length equals 17 residues. For the CDR3, the DNA is TGCTGTGCTAGAGATCCGGGACTAGCGGGAGGGTACAATGAGCAGTTCTTC. Protein product: CCARDPGLAGGYNEQFF.

The gene calls are TRBV2 and TRBJ2-7; D unresolved. Per the germline V gene, CDR1 is SNHLY and CDR2 is FYNNEI. V lost 7 bases to trimming and J lost 6 bases, with 19 bases between them. The CDR3 runs 14 residues. This CDR3 is CASMSGGEVGEQYF. CDR3 coding DNA: TGTGCCAGCATGTCTGGCGGAGAAGTCGGCGAGCAGTACTTC. Full variable domain (remainder filled in from reference TRBV2 and TRBJ2-7): EPEVTQTPSHQVTQMGQEVILRCVPISNHLYFYWYRQILGQKVEFLVSFYNNEISEKSEIFDDQFSVERPDGSNFTLKIRSTKLEDSAMYFCASMSGGEVGEQYFGPGTRLTVT.

The table lists this clonotype with a few counts. The rearrangement links TRBV28 to TRBJ2-3, with D perhaps matching TRBD2 (5 bases). Germline assignment: CDR1 MDHEN and CDR2 SYDVKM. Trimming pared 3 bases from V and 11 bases from J, leaving 9 bases between. CDR3 length: 11 residues. The CDR3 DNA is TGTGCCAGCAGTTTTCCGGGATTGCAGTATTTT. It is translated as CASSFPGLQYF.

The V gene is TRBV20-1, the J gene TRBJ1-5, with TRBD1 as a possible D gene (6 bases). The CDR3 is 15 amino acids. V lost 3 bases to trimming and J lost 5 bases, with 17 bases between them. Germline V gives CDR1 DFQATT, CDR2 SNEGSKA (reference sequence). CDR3 sequence (DNA): TGCAGTGCTAGGGGGCGTGGAGGGGGGGATCAGCCCCAGCATTTT. Translated, it gives CSARGRGGGDQPQHF.

V gene TRBV7-6 combines with J gene TRBJ2-7; TRBD2 is a possible D gene (5 bases). The CDR3 consists of 15 residues. The V end was cut by 5 bases, the J end by 3 bases, with 17 bases between. Germline CDR1 reads SGHVS; CDR2 reads FNYEAQ. CDR3 in DNA: TGTGCCAGCAGCCATGTACTAGGCTCTAGCTACGAGCAGTACTTC. This sequence encodes CASSHVLGSSYEQYF. The complete variable domain, with remaining parts taken from reference TRBV7-6 and TRBJ2-7, reads GAGVSQSPRYKVTKRGQDVALRCDPISGHVSLYWYRQALGQGPEFLTYFNYEAQQDKSGLPNDRFSAERPEGSISTLTIQRTEQRDSAMYRCASSHVLGSSYEQYFGPGTRLTVT.

This clonotype was picked up many times. V usage is TRBV29-1 and J usage is TRBJ2-7; D gene unclear. Per the germline V gene, CDR1 is SQVTM and CDR2 is ANQGSEA. The V end was cut by 4 bases, the J end by 4 bases, with 14 bases between. CDR3 length: 13 amino acids. The CDR3 DNA follows: TGCAGCGTTGGGAAGGGTCTATTATACGAGCAGTACTTC. Protein: CSVGKGLLYEQYF.

This clonotype showed up just a few times. As DNA, the CDR3 is TGTGCCAGCAGCTCCGACAGGGACGAGAGGAACACCATATATTTT. This sequence encodes CASSSDRDERNTIYF. V and J are TRBV5-6 and TRBJ1-3; 7 bases agree with TRBD1. The CDR3 contains 15 residues. The J segment lost 7 bases and the V segment lost 3 bases, leaving 10 bases of the junction unmatched. Germline CDR1 reads SGHDT; CDR2 reads YYEEEE.

This clonotype was observed a few times. The rearrangement links TRBV25-1 to TRBJ2-4; D gene unclear. CDR3 size: 13 residues. The V and J ends lost 2 bases and 4 bases respectively, with 6 bases between them. The germline V gene has CDR1 MGHDK and CDR2 SYGVNS. The CDR3 region has the DNA TGTGCCAGCAGTGAAAGTCAGAAAAACATTCAGTACTTC. Translated, it gives CASSESQKNIQYF.

This clonotype was seen a handful of times. The gene calls are TRBV4-1 and TRBJ2-2; no definite D call. There are 16 residues in the CDR3. V was cut by 0 bases and J by 2 bases, with 10 bases left in between. Per the germline V gene, CDR1 is MGHRA and CDR2 is YSYEKL. The CDR3 loop is CASSQDPADNTGELFF. The CDR3 nucleotides are TGCGCCAGCAGCCAAGATCCTGCTGATAACACCGGGGAGCTGTTTTTT.